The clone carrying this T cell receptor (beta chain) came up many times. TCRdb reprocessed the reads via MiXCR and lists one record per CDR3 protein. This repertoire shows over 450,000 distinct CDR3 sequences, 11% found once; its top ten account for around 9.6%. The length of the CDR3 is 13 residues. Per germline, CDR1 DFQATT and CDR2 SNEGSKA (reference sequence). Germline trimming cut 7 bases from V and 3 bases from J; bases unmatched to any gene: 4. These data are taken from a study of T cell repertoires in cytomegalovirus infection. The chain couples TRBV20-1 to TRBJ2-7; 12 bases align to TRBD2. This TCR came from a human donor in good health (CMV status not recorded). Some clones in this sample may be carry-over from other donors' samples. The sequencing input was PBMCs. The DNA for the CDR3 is TGCAGTGTTCCGGGACTAGCGGGCTACGAGCAGTACTTC. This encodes CSVPGLAGYEQYF.